This paragraph covers one TCR beta chain sequence. Its antigen is still unknown. After removal of 1 base from V and 5 bases from J, the junction contained 4 bases not matched to a gene. The CDR3 totals 14 residues. Germline V gives CDR1 SGHRS, CDR2 YFSETQ. The data derive from a study of cytomegalovirus exposure and HLA in healthy donors. General study results and limits: According to the study, around 160 TCR beta chains were cytomegalovirus-associated. In a later analysis, a genetic analysis reported fewer productive-TCR N-insertions in an Asian-associated ancestry cluster than the cohort average. A missense variant in DCLRE1C was later tied to TCR beta V- and J-gene trimming. In a later analysis, parvovirus B19, influenza, CMV and Epstein-Barr virus appeared linked to several top co-occurrence clusters.

13 Jbeta primers and 60 Vbeta primers were used for the PCR. TCRdb's table, derived via immunoSEQ multiplex PCR, lists solely in-frame clones and lacks some. The table shows some 180,000 clones, with roughly 80% occurring only once. The sequencing input was PBMCs. This receptor was identified in a male donor in good health and CMV-seronegative. The chain has TRBV5-1 and TRBJ2-5; 8 bases match TRBD2. This CDR3 reads CASSLMERGETQYF. In DNA, the CDR3 is TGCGCCAGCAGCTTGATGGAGCGGGGGGAGACCCAGTACTTC.